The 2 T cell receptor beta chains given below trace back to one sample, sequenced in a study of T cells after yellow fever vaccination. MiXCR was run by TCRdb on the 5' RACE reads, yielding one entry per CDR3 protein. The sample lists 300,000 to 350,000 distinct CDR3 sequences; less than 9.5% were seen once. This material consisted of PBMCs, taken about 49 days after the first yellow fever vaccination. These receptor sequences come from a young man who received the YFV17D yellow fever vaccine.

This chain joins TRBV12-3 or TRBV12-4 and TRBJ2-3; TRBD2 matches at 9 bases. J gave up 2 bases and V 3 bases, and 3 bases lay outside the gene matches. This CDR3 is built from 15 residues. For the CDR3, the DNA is TGTGCCAGCAGTTTCCGCGGGGGGGCCACAGATACGCAGTATTTT. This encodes CASSFRGGATDTQYF.

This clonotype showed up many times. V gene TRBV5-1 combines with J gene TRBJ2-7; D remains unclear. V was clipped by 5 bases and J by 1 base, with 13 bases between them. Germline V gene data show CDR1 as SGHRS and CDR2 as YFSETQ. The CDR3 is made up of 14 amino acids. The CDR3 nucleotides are TGCGCCAGCAGTTACTCCCAGGTTTCCTACGAGCAGTACTTC. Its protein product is CASSYSQVSYEQYF.